This is a list of T cell receptor beta chains from one sample in a study of OX40 agonist ivuxolimab in advanced cancers. Sequencing used immunoSEQ multiplex PCR; TCRdb keeps in-frame clones, though not all of them. The sample yields over 75,000 clones, roughly 91% seen once. Sample: CD4+ or CD8+ T cells sorted from blood, taken in a trial of the OX40 agonist ivuxolimab. These TCRs come from an adult with an advanced solid tumor such as melanoma, head and neck, liver or kidney cancer. Each CDR3 is given with its conserved first and last residue. Each record gives: J gene, clone size, D gene, V gene, CDR3 protein, CDR3 DNA. The D gene is left open where the match is weak. Clone size appears in some rows only: once, few, many, or a class for an expanded clone.

TRBJ2-1,.,.,TRBV7-9,CASSLALTGTEQFF,TGTGCCAGCAGCTTAGCGCTAACAGGGACTGAGCAGTTCTTC
TRBJ1-4,few,TRBD1,TRBV29-1,CSKASGGEREKLFF,TGCAGCAAAGCTTCAGGGGGCGAAAGGGAAAAACTGTTTTTT
TRBJ1-5,.,TRBD1,TRBV5-5,CASSWGQGASQPQHF,TGTGCCAGCAGCTGGGGACAGGGGGCCAGTCAGCCCCAGCATTTT
TRBJ1-2,once,TRBD1,TRBV20-1,CSAGTGGGYTF,TGCAGCGCGGGGACAGGGGGTGGCTACACCTTC
TRBJ1-6,.,.,TRBV7-2,CASRLTRMEFETLHF,TGTGCCAGCAGGCTCACAAGGATGGAGTTCGAGACCCTCCACTTT
TRBJ2-1,.,TRBD2,TRBV19,CASRYSGSSYNEQFF,TGTGCCAGTCGTTATAGCGGGAGCTCCTACAATGAGCAGTTCTTC
TRBJ1-2,few,.,TRBV6-6,CASGRDYGYTF,TGTGCCAGCGGCCGGGACTATGGCTACACCTTC
TRBJ1-4,.,.,TRBV19,CASRITAATNEKLFF,TGTGCCAGTAGAATAACTGCCGCAACTAATGAAAAACTGTTTTTT
TRBJ1-4,.,.,TRBV20-1,CSASGGEKLFF,TGCAGTGCTTCAGGTGGGGAAAAACTGTTTTTT
TRBJ1-5,.,.,TRBV7-9,CASSLGVRQPQHF,TGTGCCAGCAGCTTGGGGGTACGGCAGCCCCAGCATTTT
TRBJ1-2,.,.,TRBV14,CASSPGLRYGYTF,TGTGCCAGCAGCCCTGGACTTCGATATGGCTACACCTTC
TRBJ2-7,.,.,TRBV7-2,CASSLDLGSTYEQYF,TGTGCCAGCAGCTTAGATCTAGGGTCGACCTACGAGCAGTACTTC
TRBJ2-7,.,TRBD1,TRBV19,CASSRTGEGAYEQYF,TGTGCCAGTTCCCGGACAGGGGAAGGGGCCTACGAGCAGTACTTC